The 14 T cell receptor beta chains below come from one sample, sequenced in a study of vaccination effects on CD4 cells after COVID-19. Their antigens remain unidentified. The repertoire was sequenced with immunoSEQ multiplex PCR; TCRdb's copy has only in-frame clones and lacks some. This table holds 70,000 or so clones, 77% found once. A 10-day culture period preceded the isolation of CD4+ T cells. Sequencing was performed on CD4+ T cells from PBMCs cultured without peptide, taken before COVID-19 vaccination. Every receptor here comes from a human donor who received a COVID-19 vaccine.

The chain combines TRBV6-2 or TRBV6-3 with TRBJ1-5, with 8 bases fitting TRBD1. The CDR3 runs 18 residues. CDR1 MNHEY and CDR2 SVGEGT come from the germline V gene. Trimming at V came to 0 bases and at J to 0 bases, leaving 7 bases not matched to a gene. The CDR3: CASSYSDQGARSNQPQHF. DNA for the CDR3: TGTGCCAGCAGTTACTCAGACCAGGGGGCTCGTAGCAATCAGCCCCAGCATTTT.

The V gene is TRBV30, the J gene TRBJ2-5; D possibly uses TRBD1 or TRBD2 (6 bases each). Trimming removed 3 bases from V and 4 bases from J, with 15 bases in between. The CDR3 has 14 residues. From germline, CDR1 is GTSNPN and CDR2 SVGIG (reference sequence). The chain's CDR3 is CAWRDWTAGETQYF. Written as DNA, the CDR3 is TGTGCCTGGAGGGATTGGACAGCGGGAGAGACCCAGTACTTC.

The chain is built from TRBV6-5 and TRBJ1-6; D is ambiguous. The V end was cut by 2 bases, the J end by 3 bases, with 11 bases between. This CDR3 is 16 amino acids long. CDR1 is MNHEY and CDR2 is SVGAGI in the germline V gene. The CDR3 is CASSYRHTNYNSPLHF. The CDR3 region has the DNA TGTGCCAGCAGTTACCGGCACACTAACTATAATTCACCCCTCCACTTT.

The chain is built from TRBV2 and TRBJ1-6, with TRBD1 matching over 8 bases. Germline V gene sequence: CDR1 SNHLY, CDR2 FYNNEI. V shed 8 bases and J 7 bases; nucleotides not matched to a gene: 4. The CDR3 has 13 amino acids. Written as DNA, the CDR3 is TGTGCCAGCGAAACAGGGGGGAATTCACCCCTCCACTTT. The encoded protein is CASETGGNSPLHF.

The CDR3 here is CASSLGASGGSSYEQYV. As DNA, the CDR3 is TGTGCCAGCAGTTTGGGGGCTAGCGGGGGTTCTTCCTACGAGCAGTACGTC. The gene calls are TRBV27 and TRBJ2-7; the match to TRBD2 covers 10 bases. Trimming at V came to 3 bases and at J to 1 base, leaving 9 bases not matched to a gene. Germline V gives CDR1 MNHEY, CDR2 SMNVEV (reference sequence). There are 17 residues in the CDR3.

In this sample, this clone turned up once. The J gene is TRBJ1-1, the V gene TRBV20-1; D gene unclear. The length of the CDR3 is 10 residues. Germline V gene data show CDR1 as DFQATT and CDR2 as SNEGSKA (reference sequence). Trimming shortened V by 1 base and J by 13 bases, and 10 bases separated the two germline ends. The CDR3 is CSARAGLGFF. The CDR3 DNA reads as TGCAGTGCTAGAGCAGGCCTTGGTTTCTTT.

This clone was recorded once. This chain connects TRBV28 to TRBJ2-5; D is ambiguous. Germline loops: CDR1 MDHEN, CDR2 SYDVKM. CDR3 size: 13 residues. Deletions cut 1 base from V and 1 base from J, with 4 bases between. The CDR3 DNA is TGTGCCAGCAGTTTATTAGTCCAAGAGACCCAGTACTTC. This translates into CASSLLVQETQYF.

The J gene is TRBJ1-1, the V gene TRBV6-5, with TRBD1 as a possible D gene (5 bases). CDR1 MNHEY and CDR2 SVGAGI come from the germline V gene. CDR3 length: 13 amino acids. Between the trimmed V and J ends, which lost 6 bases and 4 bases, there was a span of 12 bases. Written as DNA, the CDR3 is TGTGCCAGCAGCCATACAGGCGGCACTGAAGCTTTCTTT. Translation: CASSHTGGTEAFF.

This clone was seen only once. This sequence joins TRBV29-1 and TRBJ1-1; no clear D. In germline, CDR1 is SQVTM, CDR2 ANQGSEA. The V end was cut by 3 bases, the J end by 2 bases, with 7 bases between. CDR3 size: 12 residues. The CDR3 is CSVEEGNTEAFF. The CDR3 DNA is TGCAGCGTTGAGGAGGGTAACACTGAAGCTTTCTTT.

The sample holds one count of this clone. The V call is TRBV30, the J call TRBJ1-1; D gene uncertain. CDR1 is GTSNPN and CDR2 is SVGIG in the germline V gene (reference sequence). This CDR3 is built from 16 residues. V lost 0 bases and J 2 bases, leaving 16 bases between the germline ends. CDR3 sequence: CAWSVRLPPYNTEAFF. Written as DNA, the CDR3 is TGTGCCTGGAGTGTAAGGCTACCCCCGTATAACACTGAAGCTTTCTTT.

The genes are TRBV28 and TRBJ2-7; D might be TRBD1 or TRBD2, each matching 6 bases. CDR1 MDHEN and CDR2 SYDVKM come from the germline V gene. V lost 6 bases and J 4 bases, leaving 16 bases between the germline ends. This CDR3 spans 14 amino acids. The DNA for the CDR3 is TGTGCCAGCAGCCCCCCGGGGGCGAGTTACGAGCAGTACGTC. It encodes CASSPPGASYEQYV.

This chain links TRBV5-1 with TRBJ2-5; D remains unclear. This CDR3 spans 11 amino acids. With 5 bases removed from V and 5 bases from J, the gap between germline ends came to 7 bases. Germline loops: CDR1 SGHRS, CDR2 YFSETQ. The CDR3, as DNA: TGCGCCAGCAGGGCCGGGGAGACCCAGTACTTC. Protein product: CASRAGETQYF.

The chain uses TRBV6-2 or TRBV6-3 and TRBJ1-5; D is possibly TRBD1 (5 bases). V lost 3 bases, J lost 5 bases, and 14 bases lay in between. CDR3 length: 15 residues. In germline, CDR1 is MNHEY, CDR2 SVGEGT. CDR3 coding DNA: TGTGCCAGCAGTTATTCCCCAGGGCGGGATCAGCCCCAGCATTTT. This encodes CASSYSPGRDQPQHF.

V and J are TRBV29-1 and TRBJ2-3; 8 bases line up with TRBD2. Germline V gene data show CDR1 as SQVTM and CDR2 as ANQGSEA. V shed 7 bases, J shed 0 bases, and the junction held 6 bases outside the gene matches. The length of the CDR3 is 14 residues. CDR3 nucleotides: TGCAGCGCCCCGGAGCGGGGGAGCACAGATACGCAGTATTTT. Protein product: CSAPERGSTDTQYF.